This T cell receptor beta chain was sequenced for a study of cytomegalovirus exposure and HLA in healthy donors. Regarding the study as a whole: Donors were assumed by presence/absence analyses to have roughly uniform sequencing depth.

This CDR3 is 19 amino acids long. CDR1 MNHNS and CDR2 SASEGT come from the germline V gene. The J segment lost 2 bases and the V segment lost 3 bases, leaving 12 bases of the junction unmatched. A word on this clone: Its antigen is not identified.

60 Vbeta and 13 Jbeta primers were used in PCR. The repertoire was sequenced with immunoSEQ multiplex PCR; TCRdb's copy has only in-frame clones and lacks some. The table shows over 150,000 clones, with roughly 77% occurring only once. Material for sequencing was PBMCs. V gene TRBV6-1 combines with J gene TRBJ2-4; 11 nucleotides agree with TRBD2. The receptor was isolated from a male donor in good health and CMV-seronegative. As DNA, the CDR3 is TGTGCCAGCAGTGACCAGCTAGCGGGGGGTTCTCTGACCAAAAACATTCAGTACTTC. It is translated as CASSDQLAGGSLTKNIQYF.